This T cell receptor (beta chain) was obtained from a study of T cell responses to AZD1222 COVID-19 vaccine. The data were produced by immunoSEQ multiplex PCR, yet TCRdb's version contains in-frame clones alone and is incomplete. Of about 98,000 clones in the sample, roughly 83% were seen once. V trimming: 1 base; J trimming: 0 bases; junction bases outside the gene matches: 7. The V gene's germline CDR1 is KGHSH and CDR2 LQKENI. This CDR3 region has 17 residues. The clonotype was recovered from an adult in good health. The chain links TRBV18 to TRBJ1-1, with 8 bases that match TRBD1. Specimen: peripheral blood, collected on day 0 of AZD1222 vaccination. CDR3 DNA: TGTGCCAGCTCACCACTAGTACAGGGGGTTATGAACACTGAAGCTTTCTTT. This encodes CASSPLVQGVMNTEAFF.